This T cell receptor (beta chain) was sequenced for a study of blood T cell repertoires in COVID-19 (dated by TCRdb to the early 2020s). At the level of the whole study: The collaborator samples originated in the United States, Italy and Spain and spanned the acute and convalescent phases of COVID-19. Nearly every sample came with metadata listing a de-identified subject ID, COVID-19 status, age in years and sex. The samples were drawn from the first 160 participants of the ongoing ImmuneRACE study and from more than 1,000 subjects provided by 6 global collaborators. A freely available public database, intended as a resource for researchers studying the immune response to SARS-CoV-2, is where the repertoires were released. The material from the prospective study consisted of cDNA or gDNA derived from T cells, B-cell-depleted T cells, or PBMCs. Where available, HLA class I and class II types were taken from metadata supplied by the sample provider and were not determined by assay-based typing. Deeply sampled blood TCRbeta repertoires from subjects exposed to, actively infected with, or recovered from COVID-19 were included in the dataset. Points the paper makes about the study in general: The amount of clinical and demographic metadata varied by source and participant and was provided uncurated.

Via the germline V gene, CDR1 is SQVTM and CDR2 ANQGSEA. Compared with germline, V lacks 2 bases and J lacks 5 bases; bases without a gene match: 7. Including the terminal cysteine and phenylalanine, the CDR3 comprises 14 residues. Solely the CDR3 DNA is kept, with 42 bases framed from the first base. In the prospective study, participants were roughly 18 to 100 years old, resided in about two dozen geographic areas of the United States, and were enrolled through a virtual design. To assign participants to cohorts, the prospective study relied on clinical history that participants themselves reported in a screening survey and a study questionnaire. ImmuneRACE Cohort 3 recovered participants were defined by two consecutive negative NP/OP PCR tests, healthcare professional clearance, or symptom resolution. In the prospective study, whole blood, serum and a nasopharyngeal or oropharyngeal swab were collected from each participant by mobile phlebotomists. Participants in the prospective study had the option to provide additional blood draws and questionnaires over an approximately 2-month period. Before DNA extraction, blood samples from the prospective study were shipped at room temperature or frozen.

This clone was counted between two and nine times. Its antigen is unknown. The input lacks base qualities; no much larger clone sits a single base away. TCRbeta CDR3 regions were amplified from genomic DNA by means of the immunoSEQ Assay, a bias-controlled multiplex PCR. In the authors' own workflow: The number of nucleated cells in each sample was estimated from the amplification of reference gene primers within the assay. To quantify the absolute abundance of each unique TCRbeta CDR3 rearrangement, sequence reads were collapsed and filtered. For each sample, productive Simpson clonality was calculated by taking the square root of Simpson's diversity index across productive rearrangements. TCRdb mirrors the immuneACCESS table, restricted to in-frame sequences. Some clones are absent from its copies; in checked studies, under half trace to an unresolved V gene, and the reason for the others is unknown. D and trimming come from the DNA, and the V and J calls and clone size come from that table. For this sample the table gives 180,000 or so clones, of which 84% were detected only once. The top ten constitute 6.5% to 9.5% of the sample.

The sequenced sample consisted of PBMCs or T cells enriched from blood (not recorded which). The chain is made from TRBV29-1 and TRBJ1-2; 8 central bases correspond to TRBD1. This receptor was taken from a man aged 40-49 years who had recovered from COVID-19. The CDR3 has the sequence CSVESAGGVYGYTF. Read as DNA, the sequence is TGCAGCGTTGAATCCGCAGGGGGCGTTTATGGCTACACCTTC. The CDR3, completed at both ends by the reference TRBV29-1 and TRBJ1-2 genes, gives the full variable domain SAVISQKPSRDICQRGTSLTIQCQVDSQVTMMFWYRQQPGQSLTLIATANQGSEATYESGFVIDKFPISRPNLTFSTLTVSNMSPEDSSIYLCSVESAGGVYGYTFGSGTRLTVV.